In this sample, the clone carrying this TCR beta chain turned up once. Germline CDR1 is MNHGY and CDR2 is SVAAGI. V was pared by 1 base and J by 0 bases, with 13 bases between. The CDR3 consists of 17 residues. Method: immunoSEQ multiplex PCR; TCRdb's copy keeps in-frame clones and lacks some. Among about 280,000 clones listed, approximately 88% were seen once. The data were obtained in a study of blood T cell repertoires in COVID-19. Study in general: T cells, B-cell-depleted T cells, or PBMCs provided the cDNA or gDNA that served as material.

The V call is TRBV6-9, the J call TRBJ1-5; TRBD1 is a possible D gene (6 bases). The sample taken for sequencing was peripheral blood. The source of this sequence is a man aged 45-60 years with acute or convalescent COVID-19. The CDR3 sequence is CASSYCRTEYSNQPQHF. CDR3 in DNA: TGTGCCAGCAGTTATTGTAGGACAGAGTATAGCAATCAGCCCCAGCATTTT.